This T cell receptor (beta chain) was captured in a study of blood T cells in healthy people across ages. With a J-beta primer mix and a sample-barcoded 5' primer, a second PCR ran about 6 to 11 cycles. TCRdb re-called the 5' RACE reads through MiXCR, storing one row per CDR3 protein. The data hold 1.5 million or so distinct CDR3 sequences, with about 45% observed a single time. V shed 6 bases and J 3 bases; nucleotides not matched to a gene: 10. This CDR3 contains 16 residues. In germline, CDR1 is MNHNS, CDR2 SASEGT. The sample holds a few counts of this clonotype. This TCR came from a woman aged 18-29 years in good health. Source material: blood. The rearrangement uses TRBV6-1 and TRBJ1-1; 10 bases line up with TRBD1. CDR3 loop: CASSPRQGAGYTEAFF. DNA for the CDR3: TGTGCCAGCAGCCCTCGACAGGGGGCAGGGTACACTGAAGCTTTCTTT.